This T cell receptor (beta chain) was sequenced during a study of blood T cell repertoires in COVID-19. In the study overall: The United States, Italy and Spain supplied acute and convalescent COVID-19 samples. PBMCs, B-cell-depleted T cells, or T cells were the source of the cDNA or gDNA that made up the material.

How the authors handled the data: Cell counts per sample came from amplifying reference gene primers. The repertoire was sequenced with immunoSEQ multiplex PCR; TCRdb's copy has only in-frame clones and lacks some. D and trimming come from the DNA, and the V and J calls and clone size come from that table. The sample yields fewer than 95,000 clones, around 88% seen once. With 0 bases removed from V and 2 bases from J, the gap between germline ends came to 13 bases. Germline CDR1 ENHRY, CDR2 SYGVKD. CDR3 length equals 16 residues. The specimen was peripheral blood. The chain links TRBV10-3 to TRBJ2-5; D unresolved. This sequence originates from a woman older than 75 with acute or convalescent COVID-19. The CDR3 coding sequence is TGTGCCATCAGTGAGTCGAAGTTCGGTCTTCAAGAGACCCAGTACTTC. This codes for CAISESKFGLQETQYF.